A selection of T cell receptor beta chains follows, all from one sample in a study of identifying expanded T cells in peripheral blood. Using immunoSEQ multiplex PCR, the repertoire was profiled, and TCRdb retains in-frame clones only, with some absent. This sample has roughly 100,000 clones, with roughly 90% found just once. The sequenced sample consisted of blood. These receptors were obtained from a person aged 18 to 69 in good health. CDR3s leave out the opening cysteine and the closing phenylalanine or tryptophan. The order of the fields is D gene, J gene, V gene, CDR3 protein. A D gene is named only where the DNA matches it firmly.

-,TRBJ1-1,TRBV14,ANLSAF
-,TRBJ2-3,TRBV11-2,ASSQGGTTDTQY
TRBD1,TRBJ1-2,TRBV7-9,ASSWRDRDGYT
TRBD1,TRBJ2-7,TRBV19,ASTPGQADYEQY
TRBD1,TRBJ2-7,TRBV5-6,ASDRARAGTYEQY
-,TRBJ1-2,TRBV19,AARQLTTPDYGYT
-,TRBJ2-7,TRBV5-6,ASSSLLGGRQY
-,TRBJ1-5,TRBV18,ASSAAGVDQPQH
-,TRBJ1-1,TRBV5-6,ASSSLRGRLASEAF
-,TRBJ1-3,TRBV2,ASSEVMGAGNTIY
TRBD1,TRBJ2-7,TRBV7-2,ASSLSGGHYEQY
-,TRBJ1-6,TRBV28,ASSSVGHGSSSPLH
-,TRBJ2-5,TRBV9,ASSSTPTGRETQY
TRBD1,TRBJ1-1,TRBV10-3,AANQRGGQGWDTEAF
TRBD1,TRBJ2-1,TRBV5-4,ASSLGGQGAYNEQF
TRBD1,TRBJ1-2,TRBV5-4,ASSPRTGINYGYT
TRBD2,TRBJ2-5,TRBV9,ASSPRTSGGRGETQY
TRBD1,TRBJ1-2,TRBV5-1,ASSLAGTGYDGYT
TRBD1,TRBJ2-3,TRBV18,ASSLSQGKVTDTQY
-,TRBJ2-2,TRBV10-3,AISVAQANTGELF
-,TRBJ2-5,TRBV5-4,ASRGPGVGETQY
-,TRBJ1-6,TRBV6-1,ASTQGGEISPLH
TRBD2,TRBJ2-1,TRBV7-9,ASSPSGGYNEQF
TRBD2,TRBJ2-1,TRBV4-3,ASSQVGASGGIFSSYNEQF
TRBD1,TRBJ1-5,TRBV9,ASSVGTGNSNQPQH
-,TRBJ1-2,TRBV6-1,ASSEAKGGSYGYT
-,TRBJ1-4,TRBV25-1,ASSEWGSPNNEKLF
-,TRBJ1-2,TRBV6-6,ASTGGDGYT
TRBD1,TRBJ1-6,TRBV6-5,ASGQGTGWVPLH
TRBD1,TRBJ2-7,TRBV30,AWSLPTGTGQYEQY
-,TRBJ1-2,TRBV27,ASSRGGGYT
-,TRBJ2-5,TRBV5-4,ASVAQETQY
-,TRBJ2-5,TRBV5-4,ASGINQETQY
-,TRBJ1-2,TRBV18,ASSPRGGRYGYT
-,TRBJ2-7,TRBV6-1,ASSQRGLDEQY
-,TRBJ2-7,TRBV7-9,ASSFGQSSSYEQY
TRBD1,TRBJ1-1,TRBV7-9,ASSPRQGNTEAF
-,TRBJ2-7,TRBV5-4,ASSLALGRGPGTLYEQY
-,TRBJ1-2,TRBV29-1,SVEDPGTHGYT
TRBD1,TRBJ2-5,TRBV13,ASSPRGTGVRETQY
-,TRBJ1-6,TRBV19,ASSPGGSPLH
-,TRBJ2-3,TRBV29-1,SVAGSGGVTDTQY
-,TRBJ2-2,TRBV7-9,ASSSGWGSGELF
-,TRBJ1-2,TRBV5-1,ASSLPFVEPEKYGYT
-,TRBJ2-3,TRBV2,ASSYRADTQY
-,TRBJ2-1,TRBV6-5,ASSSAGTPYNEQF
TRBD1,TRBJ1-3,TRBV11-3,ASSLQGAGNTIY
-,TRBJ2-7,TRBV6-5,ASSYGTDSYEQY